This T cell receptor beta chain was observed in a study of shared clonotypes between healthy human individuals. From germline, CDR1 is LNHDA and CDR2 SQIVND (reference sequence). Deletions cut 5 bases from V and 3 bases from J, with 16 bases between. The CDR3 contains 15 residues. Naive CD8 cells lacked CD45RO, underwent positive selection for CCR7 and left out terminally differentiated effector memory CD45RA+ cells. Some clones are missing from TCRdb's copy, which holds only in-frame ones; the method was immunoSEQ multiplex PCR. The data show millions of clones, around 96% seen once. J is TRBJ1-1 and V is TRBV19; no clear D gene. The receptor was derived from a man younger than 35 in good health. The sequencing input was naive CD8+ T cells sorted from blood. CDR3 DNA: TGTGCCAGTAGTCCCTACGAGGGAGCCGACACTGAAGCTTTCTTT. Translated, it gives CASSPYEGADTEAFF.